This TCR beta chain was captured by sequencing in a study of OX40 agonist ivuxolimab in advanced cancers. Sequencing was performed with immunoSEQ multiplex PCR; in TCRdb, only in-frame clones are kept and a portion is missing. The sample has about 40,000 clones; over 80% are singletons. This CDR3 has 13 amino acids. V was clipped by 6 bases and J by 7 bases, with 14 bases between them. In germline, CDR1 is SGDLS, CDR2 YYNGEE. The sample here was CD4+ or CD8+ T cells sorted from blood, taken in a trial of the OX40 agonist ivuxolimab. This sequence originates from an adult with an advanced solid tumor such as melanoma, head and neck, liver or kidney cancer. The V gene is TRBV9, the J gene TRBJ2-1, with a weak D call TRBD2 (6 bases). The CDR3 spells CASTTRGGNEQFF. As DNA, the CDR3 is TGTGCCAGCACGACTAGGGGCGGGAATGAGCAGTTCTTC.